The 16 T cell receptor beta chains in this list originate from one sample, sequenced in a study of blood T cell repertoires in COVID-19. Sequencing used immunoSEQ multiplex PCR; TCRdb keeps in-frame clones, though not all of them. The table records over 150,000 clones, about 85% of them present only once. Source material: peripheral blood. These receptors were taken from a man between 60 and 70 years old with COVID-19, enrolled during active disease.

This rearrangement joins TRBV19 to TRBJ1-2, with TRBD1 identical over 9 bases. CDR1 is LNHDA, CDR2 SQIVND, per germline (reference sequence). J was trimmed by 1 base and V by 3 bases; bases with no gene match: 6. This CDR3 spans 16 amino acids. The CDR3 loop reads CASSISGTGNNYGYTF. Written as DNA, the CDR3 is TGTGCCAGTAGTATCTCAGGGACAGGGAATAACTATGGCTACACCTTC. Using reference TRBV19 and TRBJ1-2 for the parts outside the CDR3, the full variable domain is DGGITQSPKYLFRKEGQNVTLSCEQNLNHDAMYWYRQDPGQGLRLIYYSQIVNDFQKGDIAEGYSVSREKKESFPLTVTSAQKNPTAFYLCASSISGTGNNYGYTFGSGTRLTVV.

The chain links TRBV25-1 to TRBJ2-2; D is uncertain. Germline CDR1 and CDR2: MGHDK and SYGVNS. CDR3 length: 14 amino acids. The ends were cut back, 3 bases at V and 4 bases at J, with 9 bases in the middle. CDR3 in DNA: TGTGCCAGCAGTGACGGCCGACTCACCGGGGAGCTGTTTTTT. Protein product: CASSDGRLTGELFF.

The rearrangement uses TRBV6-2 or TRBV6-3 and TRBJ2-1; 11 nucleotides agree with TRBD2. The CDR3 contains 18 residues. The germline gives CDR1 MNHEY, CDR2 SVGEGT. The V and J ends lost 6 bases and 8 bases, in that order; junction bases with no gene match: 18. This CDR3 reads CASSGGGSGRARQDEQFF. For the CDR3, the DNA is TGTGCCAGCAGCGGGGGGGGTAGCGGGAGGGCCCGTCAGGATGAGCAGTTCTTC.

The V call is TRBV27, the J call TRBJ2-5, with TRBD1 matching 9 bases. The trim removed 4 bases at V and 5 bases at J, leaving 8 bases unmatched. The germline CDR1 and CDR2 sequences are MNHEY and SMNVEV (reference sequence). The CDR3 is made up of 15 amino acids. CDR3 amino acids: CASSWTGVEGETQYF. The CDR3 nucleotides read TGTGCCAGCAGTTGGACAGGGGTAGAGGGGGAGACCCAGTACTTC.

This rearrangement joins TRBV6-2 or TRBV6-3 to TRBJ2-1; D may be TRBD2 (6 bases). The CDR3 length is 14 residues. V was cut by 2 bases and J by 8 bases, with 13 bases left in between. CDR1 and CDR2 (germline): MNHEY, SVGEGT. CDR3 loop: CASSYQGLYDEQFF. The CDR3 nucleotides read TGTGCCAGCAGTTACCAGGGACTGTATGATGAGCAGTTCTTC.

The chain carries TRBV2 and TRBJ2-1, with TRBD2 identical over 8 bases. The germline V gene encodes CDR1 SNHLY and CDR2 FYNNEI. The CDR3 has 15 amino acids. With 6 bases clipped from V and 4 bases from J, the junction kept 8 bases outside the gene matches. The CDR3 region has the DNA TGTGCCAGCAGAGAGCGGGAGAGTACTTACAATGAGCAGTTCTTC. Translating gives CASRERESTYNEQFF.

V and J are TRBV19 and TRBJ2-2; 7 nucleotides align to TRBD1. This CDR3 has 16 amino acids. The germline V gene encodes CDR1 LNHDA and CDR2 SQIVND (reference sequence). With V trimmed by 1 base and J by 6 bases, 8 bases remained unmatched. Here the CDR3 reads CASSIGVGGSAGELFF. In DNA form, the CDR3 reads TGTGCCAGTAGTATAGGTGTAGGGGGCTCGGCCGGGGAGCTGTTTTTT.

The chain couples TRBV7-8 to TRBJ1-2; D ambiguous. Germline V gene lookup returns CDR1 SGHVS and CDR2 FQNEAQ. The CDR3 sequence is 15 residues long. Between the trimmed V and J ends, which lost 5 bases and 7 bases, there was a span of 20 bases. CDR3 bases: TGTGCCAGCAGCGCAATGAGGTTTGGGTTATCTGGCTACACCTTC. Translating it yields CASSAMRFGLSGYTF.

The chain joins TRBV28 to TRBJ1-2; D might be TRBD1 (6 bases). Germline assignment: CDR1 MDHEN and CDR2 SYDVKM. V dropped 7 bases and J dropped 8 bases, with 17 bases sitting between them. CDR3 size: 13 residues. The CDR3 DNA follows: TGTGCCAGCACCCCGGACAGTTCTAGGGGCTACACCTTC. It specifies CASTPDSSRGYTF.

The chain links TRBV5-1 to TRBJ2-1; maybe TRBD2 (6 bases). V shed 6 bases and J shed 7 bases, with 14 bases lying between them. Germline assignment: CDR1 SGHRS and CDR2 YFSETQ. This CDR3 has 13 amino acids. The CDR3 protein is CASKEGMGNEQFF. The CDR3 bases are TGCGCCAGCAAGGAGGGAATGGGGAATGAGCAGTTCTTC.

This clone was observed a single time. V is TRBV7-3 and J is TRBJ2-7; 7 nucleotides agree with TRBD2. Germline loops: CDR1 SGHTA, CDR2 FQGTGA. J was trimmed by 3 bases and V by 4 bases; bases with no gene match: 12. This CDR3 contains 16 residues. CDR3 sequence: CASSSGGASGLYEQYF. CDR3 coding DNA: TGTGCCAGCAGCTCAGGTGGCGCTAGCGGTCTCTACGAGCAGTACTTC.

This rearrangement joins TRBV29-1 to TRBJ1-5, with 9 bases identical to TRBD1. This CDR3 contains 15 residues. V dropped 7 bases and J dropped 5; count of bases not matched to a gene: 12. Germline V CDR1 and CDR2: SQVTM, ANQGSEA. For the CDR3, the DNA is TGCAGCGCCATACACACAGGGGGCTCGGATCAGCCCCAGCATTTT. Protein product: CSAIHTGGSDQPQHF.

To note about this clone: Germline is not matched at one junction end, which may reflect a read error. The DNA of the CDR3 is TGTGCTAGCAGCCACAGGGGGCAGAAAGAGACCCAGTACTTC. Its translation: CASSHRGQKETQYF. The chain joins TRBV7-7 to TRBJ2-5; TRBD1 matches at 9 bases. Germline assignment: CDR1 SSHAT and CDR2 FNYEAQ (reference sequence). The CDR3 contains 14 residues.

The chain has TRBV3-1 (or the pseudogene TRBV3-2) and TRBJ1-6; a weak D match, TRBD1 (6 bases). In germline, CDR1 is LGHDT, CDR2 YNNKEL (reference sequence). Trimming cost V 2 bases and J 9 bases, with 8 bases left between them. The CDR3 totals 13 residues. The CDR3, as DNA: TGTGCCAGCAGCCAATCAGGGGTTTCACCCCTCCACTTT. This sequence encodes CASSQSGVSPLHF.

This chain connects TRBV5-1 to TRBJ2-1, with 9 bases that match TRBD2. Germline V CDR1 and CDR2: SGHRS, YFSETQ. The V gene end was trimmed by 9 bases and the J gene end by 5 bases; junction bases not matched to a gene: 12. This CDR3 spans 15 amino acids. The CDR3 loop reads CATTVAGAGNNEQFF. For the CDR3, the DNA is TGCGCCACTACCGTAGCGGGAGCAGGAAACAATGAGCAGTTCTTC.

The V gene is TRBV11-2, the J gene TRBJ1-1, with D possibly being TRBD1 (5 bases). This CDR3 region has 15 residues. The germline V gene has CDR1 SGHAT and CDR2 FQNNGV. The V gene lost 5 bases and the J gene lost 5 bases, with 18 bases spanning the gap. DNA for the CDR3: TGTGCCAGCAGCACCCCCCTCAGGGCTGGAACTGAAGCTTTCTTT. Amino acid sequence: CASSTPLRAGTEAFF.